The 18 T cell receptor beta chains given below trace back to one sample, sequenced in a study of identical twins. In TCRdb, the 5' RACE reads were re-called with MiXCR into one record per CDR3 protein. The sample shows under 300,000 distinct CDR3 sequences, over 12% of them seen only once. The sample was memory (CD45RO+) T cells sorted from blood. These receptors all come from a woman aged 18 to 35 in good health.

V and J are TRBV11-2 and TRBJ2-1; 16 positions agree with TRBD2. Germline lookup yields CDR1 SGHAT and CDR2 FQNNGV. The CDR3 extends over 20 amino acids. V gave up 5 bases and J gave up 1 base; unmatched junction bases: 11. The CDR3 region is CASSPGTSGRAKFSYNEQFF. Here the CDR3 DNA reads TGTGCCAGCAGCCCCGGGACTAGCGGGAGGGCCAAATTTTCCTACAATGAGCAGTTCTTC.

This clonotype was seen only a few times. This chain connects TRBV11-2 to TRBJ2-7; TRBD2 might be the D (5 bases). Germline V gene lookup returns CDR1 SGHAT and CDR2 FQNNGV. The ends were cut back, 3 bases at V and 9 bases at J, with 12 bases in the middle. CDR3 length: 12 residues. The CDR3 DNA sequence: TGTGCCAGCAGCTTGGAATCCCGGGGGCAGTACTTC. Encoded protein: CASSLESRGQYF.

This clonotype has just a few counts. This chain links TRBV20-1 with TRBJ2-3; D tentatively fits TRBD1 or TRBD2 (6 bases each). Trimming cost V 7 bases and J 6 bases, with 11 bases left between them. The CDR3 extends over 11 amino acids. The germline CDR1 and CDR2 sequences are DFQATT and SNEGSKA (reference sequence). CDR3 loop: CSGGAADTQYF. CDR3 sequence (DNA): TGCAGTGGGGGGGCCGCGGATACGCAGTATTTT.

The V and J genes are TRBV6-1 and TRBJ1-2; D call uncertain. V lost 8 bases, J lost 8 bases, and 6 bases lay in between. This CDR3 is 9 amino acids long. Germline CDR1 is MNHNS and CDR2 is SASEGT. CDR3 amino acids: CASGQGYTF. The CDR3 nucleotides are TGTGCCAGCGGGCAGGGCTACACCTTC.

At least ten counts were recorded for this clonotype. The chain has TRBV7-9 and TRBJ2-3, with 7 bases that match TRBD2. CDR1 is SEHNR and CDR2 is FQNEAQ in the germline V gene (reference sequence). The CDR3 length is 14 residues. V was pared by 4 bases and J by 2 bases, with 3 bases of the junction left unmatched. The CDR3 DNA reads TGTGCCAGCAGCTACGGGGGGAACACAGATACGCAGTATTTT. Amino acids: CASSYGGNTDTQYF. The entire variable domain, with the rest obtained from reference TRBV7-9 and TRBJ2-3, is as follows: DTGVSQNPRHKITKRGQNVTFRCDPISEHNRLYWYRQTLGQGPEFLTYFQNEAQLEKSRLLSDRFSAERPKGSFSTLEIQRTEQGDSAMYLCASSYGGNTDTQYFGPGTRLTVL.

The chain recombines TRBV10-3 with TRBJ2-7, with D perhaps matching TRBD2 (5 bases). Germline V lookup: CDR1 ENHRY, CDR2 SYGVKD. This CDR3 spans 13 amino acids. V was pared by 6 bases and J by 0 bases, with 9 bases between. CDR3 coding DNA: TGTGCCATCAGCATGGGGAGCTCCTACGAGCAGTACTTC. Its protein product is CAISMGSSYEQYF.

This clonotype was counted ten times or more. V and J are TRBV7-2 and TRBJ1-6; TRBD1 matches 8 bases. Germline CDR1 SGHTA, CDR2 FQGNSA. The CDR3 has 15 residues. V trimming: 7 bases; J trimming: 5 bases; junction bases outside the gene matches: 7. The CDR3 region is CASTLYRGDNSPLHF. Written as DNA, the CDR3 is TGTGCCAGCACTCTATACAGGGGGGATAATTCACCCCTCCACTTT.

The chain carries TRBV14 and TRBJ2-7, with 7 bases fitting TRBD1. V lost 3 bases, J lost 4 bases, and 12 bases stayed unmatched. The germline gives CDR1 SGHDN, CDR2 FVKESK. This CDR3 has 16 amino acids. The CDR3 is CASSHLTGVPFYEQYF. DNA of the CDR3: TGTGCCAGCAGCCATCTTACAGGGGTTCCTTTTTACGAGCAGTACTTC.

This chain links TRBV27 with TRBJ2-2; D unresolved. This CDR3 spans 16 amino acids. Germline V lookup: CDR1 MNHEY, CDR2 SMNVEV (reference sequence). Trimming took 8 bases from V and 2 from J, leaving 18 bases between them. The CDR3 protein is CASGTAQRFNTGELFF. CDR3 bases: TGTGCCAGCGGAACCGCCCAGCGATTTAACACCGGGGAGCTGTTTTTT.

This clonotype was seen a handful of times. For the CDR3, the DNA is TGTGCCAGCAGCTTATCCCCAGCAGAGCAGTACTTC. This encodes CASSLSPAEQYF. The chain uses TRBV7-2 and TRBJ2-7; D is unclear. Trimming pared 2 bases from V and 7 bases from J, leaving 9 bases between. This CDR3 region has 12 residues. The germline gives CDR1 SGHTA, CDR2 FQGNSA.

This sequence joins TRBV29-1 and TRBJ1-2; D is ambiguous. Trimming shortened V by 4 bases and J by 3 bases, and 12 bases separated the two germline ends. The CDR3 sequence is 13 residues long. The germline V gene encodes CDR1 SQVTM and CDR2 ANQGSEA. CDR3 bases: TGCAGCGTTGGTGCGGGGAAGGACTATGGCTACACCTTC. As protein: CSVGAGKDYGYTF.

Points on this clonotype: A much larger clone differs from this one at a single base, so this may be a read error. V is TRBV3-1 and J is TRBJ2-5; the D is unclear. CDR1 LGHDT and CDR2 YNNKEL come from the germline V gene (reference sequence). CDR3 length: 11 amino acids. The V end lost 0 bases, the J end lost 6 bases, and 2 bases lay between the germline ends. The CDR3, as DNA: TGTGCCAGCAGCCAAGAGAAGACCCAGTACTTC. It is translated as CASSQEKTQYF.

J is TRBJ2-3 and V is TRBV20-1, with TRBD2 as a possible D gene (6 bases). Trimming stripped 6 bases from V and 0 bases from J, with 7 bases between. From germline, CDR1 is DFQATT and CDR2 SNEGSKA (reference sequence). The CDR3 runs 12 residues. CDR3 DNA: TGCAGTGCGACTAGAAGCACAGATACGCAGTATTTT. Protein: CSATRSTDTQYF.

V and J are TRBV7-2 and TRBJ2-3, with D uncertain. Trimming took 1 base from V and 2 from J, leaving 13 bases between them. This CDR3 is built from 16 residues. Germline-derived CDR1 and CDR2 are SGHTA and FQGNSA. The CDR3 protein is CASSLVVRRFTDTQYF. CDR3 nucleotide sequence: TGTGCCAGCAGCTTAGTGGTGCGTCGATTCACAGATACGCAGTATTTT.

The chain employs TRBV20-1 and TRBJ2-7; 11 nucleotides line up with TRBD2. CDR3 length equals 13 residues. Germline loops: CDR1 DFQATT, CDR2 SNEGSKA (reference sequence). Trimming cost V 4 bases and J 11 bases; bases outside gene matches: 10. Here the CDR3 reads CSAITGTSGKEYF. Written as DNA, the CDR3 is TGCAGTGCTATCACCGGGACTAGCGGCAAGGAGTACTTC.

Comments on this clonotype: Since no conserved phenylalanine or tryptophan closes the CDR3, a read error is the likely cause. The chain uses TRBV20-1 and TRBJ1-1; D unresolved. Germline CDR1 and CDR2: DFQATT and SNEGSKA (reference sequence). V lost 3 bases to trimming and J lost 0 bases, with 8 bases between them. The CDR3 contains 13 residues. For the CDR3, the DNA is TGCAGTGCTAGCCTACAATTGAACACTGAAGCTTTCCTT. Its translation is CSASLQLNTEAFL.

This clonotype has a count of ten or more. The chain links TRBV10-3 to TRBJ1-5, with D possibly matching TRBD1 (6 bases). The germline V and J ends were trimmed by 4 bases and 5 bases, with 15 bases remaining between them. CDR1 ENHRY and CDR2 SYGVKD come from the germline V gene. This CDR3 is built from 15 residues. CDR3 sequence reads: CAISAQTGGHQPQHF. The DNA of the CDR3 is TGTGCCATCAGTGCCCAGACAGGAGGGCATCAGCCCCAGCATTTT.

This rearrangement joins TRBV19 to TRBJ1-2; D not certain. The V gene lost 8 bases and the J gene lost 0 bases, with 16 bases spanning the gap. From germline, CDR1 is LNHDA and CDR2 SQIVND (reference sequence). The CDR3 totals 15 residues. The CDR3 bases are TGTGCCAGTGGGCAAGACCGGGGAGCTAACTATGGCTACACCTTC. The encoded protein is CASGQDRGANYGYTF.